This entry lists 22 T cell receptor beta chains sequenced from one sample in a study of T-cell memory formation after mild COVID-19 (dated by TCRdb to the early 2020s). The library relied on 5' RACE. The listed sequencing device is Illumina NovaSeq 6000. TCRdb reanalyzed the raw reads on its own, using fastp at Q25 for trimming and MiXCR for clone calling, and kept in-frame beta chains. Rows are combined by CDR3 protein, so each entry shows the most common genes and DNA. The sample table contains about 340,000 distinct CDR3 sequences; only one count was recorded for more than 15% of them. The ten most abundant clones make up about a fifth of the sample. The sample taken for sequencing was PBMCs or a T cell subset sorted from them (not recorded which). The receptors come from a young man who had mild COVID-19 (a few samples of this study predate the infection). The sample titles of this study are shuffled in the database, so cell type and time point are left out; the donor was told from shared clones.

The chain couples TRBV20-1 to TRBJ1-6; D perhaps matches TRBD1 (5 bases). V lost 6 bases to trimming and J lost 0 bases, with 9 bases between them. CDR1 is DFQATT and CDR2 is SNEGSKA in the germline V gene (reference sequence). This CDR3 has 14 residues. This chain's CDR3 is CSANRISYNSPLHF. Here the CDR3 DNA reads TGCAGTGCGAACAGGATCTCCTATAATTCACCCCTCCACTTT.

This clonotype was counted only a few times. The V call is TRBV29-1, the J call TRBJ2-7; D ambiguous. Germline CDR1 SQVTM, CDR2 ANQGSEA. Between the trimmed V and J ends, which lost 5 bases and 6 bases, there was a span of 17 bases. The CDR3 covers 13 residues. DNA for the CDR3: TGCAGCGTTCAAAAGAAACGAGCCGGCGAGCAGTACTTC. It specifies CSVQKKRAGEQYF.

The rearrangement joins TRBV18 to TRBJ2-1; unclear D gene. There are 17 residues in the CDR3. With 4 bases removed from V and 0 bases from J, the gap between germline ends came to 16 bases. CDR1 is KGHSH and CDR2 is LQKENI in the germline V gene. For the CDR3, the DNA is TGTGCCAGCTCACTAATGGACCCGACCGACTCCTACAATGAGCAGTTCTTC. Its protein product is CASSLMDPTDSYNEQFF.

In its sample, this clonotype was seen many times. The chain has TRBV6-2 or TRBV6-3 and TRBJ2-1; weak D call: TRBD2 (7 bases). CDR1 is MNHEY and CDR2 is SVGEGT in the germline V gene. The CDR3 totals 15 residues. The V gene lost 8 bases and the J gene lost 4 bases, with 18 bases spanning the gap. Here the CDR3 reads CASVDIGGPYNEQFF. CDR3 sequence (DNA): TGTGCCAGCGTGGACATCGGGGGGCCATACAATGAGCAGTTCTTC.

This chain uses TRBV5-5 with TRBJ1-2; no definite D call. This CDR3 comprises 15 residues. In germline, CDR1 is SGHKS, CDR2 YYEKEE (reference sequence). The V gene lost 4 bases and the J gene lost 4 bases, with 17 bases spanning the gap. CDR3 residues: CASSLEEDHIYGYTF. The CDR3 DNA reads TGTGCCAGCAGCCTCGAGGAGGACCACATCTATGGCTACACCTTC.

This chain joins TRBV7-2 and TRBJ1-1, with a tentative D call TRBD1 (5 bases). The CDR3 sequence is 14 residues long. V lost 5 bases and J lost 0, with 10 bases in between. Germline V CDR1 and CDR2: SGHTA, FQGNSA. CDR3 bases: TGTGCCAGCAGCCAGGGACGGGTGAACACTGAAGCTTTCTTT. This gives the protein CASSQGRVNTEAFF.

In this sample, this clonotype turned up many times. V and J are TRBV7-9 and TRBJ1-5; D is undetermined. Trimming took off 5 bases at V and 3 bases at J, with 11 bases between the two ends. Germline values: CDR1 SEHNR, CDR2 FQNEAQ (reference sequence). The CDR3 consists of 14 residues. The CDR3 DNA reads TGTGCCAGCAGCCTCGGACTGTACAATCAGCCCCAGCATTTT. This encodes CASSLGLYNQPQHF.

The V call is TRBV5-1, the J call TRBJ2-2; D ambiguous. Germline V lookup: CDR1 SGHRS, CDR2 YFSETQ. Trimming left V 0 bases short and J 6 bases short, with 9 bases between. This CDR3 is built from 14 residues. For the CDR3, the DNA is TGCGCCAGCAGCTTGGCGGAAGCGCCCGGGGAGCTGTTTTTT. Its translation is CASSLAEAPGELFF. Combining the CDR3 with reference TRBV5-1 and TRBJ2-2 gives the whole variable domain KAGVTQTPRYLIKTRGQQVTLSCSPISGHRSVSWYQQTPGQGLQFLFEYFSETQRNKGNFPGRFSGRQFSNSRSEMNVSTLELGDSALYLCASSLAEAPGELFFGEGSRLTVL.

This chain joins TRBV27 and TRBJ2-3; D not resolved. The ends were cut back, 6 bases at V and 1 base at J, with 14 bases in the middle. Germline V lookup: CDR1 MNHEY, CDR2 SMNVEV (reference sequence). The CDR3 is 15 residues long. The DNA for the CDR3 is TGTGCCAGCAGATCGGAAGGGCTGGGCACAGATACGCAGTATTTT. This translates into CASRSEGLGTDTQYF.

The chain combines TRBV7-9 with TRBJ1-4; 8 nucleotides agree with TRBD1. Germline V CDR1 and CDR2: SEHNR, FQNEAQ (reference sequence). V lost 6 bases to trimming and J lost 5 bases; unmatched junction nucleotides: 5. The CDR3 extends over 14 amino acids. CDR3 loop: CASRGQGLNEKLFF. The CDR3, as DNA: TGTGCCAGCAGAGGACAGGGACTGAATGAAAAACTGTTTTTT.

This clonotype turned up a few times. The chain couples TRBV12-3 or TRBV12-4 to TRBJ1-2, with 7 bases matching TRBD1. The CDR3 consists of 18 residues. V lost 2 bases to trimming and J lost 0 bases; unmatched junction nucleotides: 12. The CDR3 loop reads CASSLYQRGLVTNYGYTF. CDR3 bases: TGTGCCAGCAGTTTATATCAGAGGGGGCTCGTAACTAACTATGGCTACACCTTC.

V is TRBV6-5 and J is TRBJ2-2; D gene unclear. The CDR3 has 13 amino acids. V dropped 0 bases and J dropped 12 bases, with 11 bases sitting between them. Germline loops: CDR1 MNHEY, CDR2 SVGAGI. The CDR3 region has the DNA TGTGCCAGCAGTTACTCGATAGGTGGGCAGCTGTTTTTT. This encodes CASSYSIGGQLFF.

There are a few counts of this clonotype. The chain couples TRBV3-1 to TRBJ2-2; 7 bases are a match to TRBD1. The length of the CDR3 is 16 residues. Losses at the gene ends were 0 bases for V and 3 bases for J; bases not matched to a gene: 4. The germline gives CDR1 LGHDT, CDR2 YNNKEL (reference sequence). The CDR3 reads CASSQEAGTDTGELFF. The CDR3 DNA is TGTGCCAGCAGCCAAGAAGCCGGGACAGACACCGGGGAGCTGTTTTTT. Drawing the rest from reference TRBV3-1 and TRBJ2-2, the complete variable domain is DTAVSQTPKYLVTQMGNDKSIKCEQNLGHDTMYWYKQDSKKFLKIMFSYNNKELIINETVPNRFSPKSPDKAHLNLHINSLELGDSAVYFCASSQEAGTDTGELFFGEGSRLTVL.

The gene calls are TRBV7-3 and TRBJ2-3; D unresolved. Germline CDR1 reads SGHTA; CDR2 reads FQGTGA. Trimming took 3 bases from V and 0 from J, leaving 10 bases between them. The CDR3 extends over 15 amino acids. The CDR3 sequence: CASSFGVSSTDTQYF. The CDR3 DNA reads TGTGCCAGCAGCTTTGGCGTTTCTAGCACAGATACGCAGTATTTT.

In this sample, this clonotype turned up a few times. The DNA for the CDR3 is TGCAGTGCACGGCGGGCCGCGAACACCGGGGAGCTGTTTTTT. Its protein product is CSARRAANTGELFF. This chain connects TRBV20-1 to TRBJ2-2; D possibly corresponds to TRBD2 (5 bases). CDR1 and CDR2 from the germline V gene are DFQATT and SNEGSKA (reference sequence). The CDR3 length is 14 residues. V lost 6 bases to trimming and J lost 0 bases, with 11 bases between them.

The chain has TRBV7-9 and TRBJ2-3; D possibly matches TRBD1 or TRBD2 (6 bases each). Germline assignment: CDR1 SEHNR and CDR2 FQNEAQ (reference sequence). Deletions cut 4 bases from V and 6 bases from J, with 23 bases between. The CDR3 covers 17 residues. The CDR3 loop is CASSYMHGQGRMDTQYF. In DNA, the CDR3 is TGTGCCAGCAGCTACATGCATGGGCAGGGGAGGATGGATACGCAGTATTTT.

V usage is TRBV6-5 and J usage is TRBJ2-6; D is uncertain. The CDR3 consists of 15 residues. CDR1 MNHEY and CDR2 SVGAGI come from the germline V gene. With 0 bases removed from V and 2 bases from J, the gap between germline ends came to 5 bases. CDR3 amino acids: CASSYSFTGANVLTF. CDR3 nucleotides: TGTGCCAGCAGTTACTCGTTTACTGGGGCCAACGTCCTGACTTTC.

This clonotype was seen a handful of times. The rearrangement joins TRBV15 to TRBJ1-4; no reliable D call. Germline V CDR1 and CDR2: LNHNV, YYDKDF (reference sequence). CDR3 size: 16 residues. Trimming removed 0 bases from V and 1 base from J, with 9 bases in between. The CDR3 DNA reads TGTGCCACCAGCAGAGATCCCCGTTTAACTAATGAAAAACTGTTTTTT. Encoded protein: CATSRDPRLTNEKLFF.

This clonotype has ten or more counts. The DNA for the CDR3 is TGCAGCGTTGGTGACACTGAAGCTTTCTTT. It codes for CSVGDTEAFF. V usage is TRBV29-1 and J usage is TRBJ1-1; D is unclear. Germline CDR1 is SQVTM and CDR2 is ANQGSEA. V lost 4 bases and J 3 bases, leaving 3 bases between the germline ends. The length of the CDR3 is 10 residues.

CDR3: CASSQVYEQFF. The CDR3 DNA follows: TGTGCCAGCAGCCAAGTCTACGAGCAGTTCTTC. J is TRBJ2-1 and V is TRBV3-1; D is unclear. This CDR3 contains 11 residues. CDR1 and CDR2 from the germline V gene are LGHDT and YNNKEL (reference sequence). V lost 1 base and J lost 10, with 5 bases in between.

This clonotype was seen ten or more times. The chain recombines TRBV7-9 with TRBJ2-3; TRBD2 agrees at 9 bases. Trimming removed 5 bases from V and 2 bases from J; junction bases left unmatched: 8. CDR3 length equals 16 residues. Germline loops: CDR1 SEHNR, CDR2 FQNEAQ (reference sequence). The CDR3 reads CASSPIAGAYTDTQYF. The CDR3 DNA reads TGTGCCAGCAGCCCAATAGCGGGGGCCTACACAGATACGCAGTATTTT.

The rearrangement links TRBV29-1 to TRBJ1-1; 7 bases are shared with TRBD1. The CDR3 is 13 amino acids. CDR1 SQVTM and CDR2 ANQGSEA come from the germline V gene. V shed 7 bases, J shed 1 base, and the junction held 6 bases outside the gene matches. The CDR3 protein is CSAPGTANTEAFF. DNA of the CDR3: TGCAGCGCCCCTGGGACAGCGAACACTGAAGCTTTCTTT.